This T cell receptor (beta chain) came from a study of low-dose radiotherapy and immunotherapy resistance in tumors. The wider study: Both drugs were delivered intravenously to patients (nivolumab 240 mg every two weeks and ipilimumab 1 mg/kg every six weeks). On a schedule of every two weeks, intravenous cyclophosphamide at a dose of 200 mg/m2 was delivered one day before each radiation and immunotherapy administration.

Alpha and beta chains were covered, as first-strand cDNA relied on TRAV- and TRBV-specific primers. The PCR that amplified TCRs ran for 20 cycles, relying on a constant-region primer and a V-primer adapter. In vitro transcription amplified isolated mRNA. In TCRdb, the reads were re-called with MiXCR into one record per CDR3 protein. The sample consists of over 55,000 distinct CDR3 sequences, 30% to 40% of them appearing once. The germline V and J ends were trimmed by 5 bases and 0 bases, with 10 bases remaining between them. Germline CDR1 MNHEY, CDR2 SVGAGI. CDR3 length equals 15 residues. Time point denoted: before trial treatment. Advanced solid tumors without tumor-infiltrating lymphocytes were required for inclusion.

This chain connects TRBV6-5 to TRBJ2-2; D ambiguous. The material was PBMCs, obtained before treatment. The receptor's source is a female donor with ovarian cancer. CDR3 DNA: TGTGCCAGCAGTGAAGTCAGAACGAACACCGGGGAGCTGTTTTTT. Translating gives CASSEVRTNTGELFF.